This entry describes one TCR beta chain. This entry comes from a study of response to subunit inactivated influenza vaccine. The CDR3 runs to 14 residues. Germline V gene lookup returns CDR1 LNHNV and CDR2 YYDKDF (reference sequence). Trimming removed 0 bases at V and 4 bases at J, with 9 bases between. TCRdb redid the calling of the RT-PCR reads with MiXCR, one entry per CDR3 protein. The table shows some 850,000 distinct CDR3 sequences, with about a fifth occurring only once. This sample comprised PBMCs from blood, obtained approximately 5 days after vaccination. The receptor was derived from a man in his fifties who received an inactivated influenza vaccine. The gene calls are TRBV15 and TRBJ1-1; D gene unclear. CDR3 bases: TGTGCCACCAGCAGAGATGGTGATGGCACTGAAGCTTTCTTT. It specifies CATSRDGDGTEAFF.